One and the same sample provided the 24 T cell receptor beta chains below, sequenced in a study of blood T cell repertoires in COVID-19. Generated by immunoSEQ multiplex PCR, the TCRdb table keeps only in-frame clones and is missing some. This table holds a few hundred thousand clones, roughly 90% found once. Specimen: peripheral blood. These receptor sequences come from a woman aged 55-70 years with COVID-19, enrolled during active disease.

V is TRBV19 and J is TRBJ1-5; 7 nucleotides line up with TRBD1. This CDR3 comprises 14 residues. Per the germline V gene, CDR1 is LNHDA and CDR2 is SQIVND (reference sequence). V lost 2 bases, J lost 5 bases, and 3 bases stayed unmatched. The CDR3 here is CASSIYTGDQPQHF. CDR3 bases: TGTGCCAGTAGTATATACACAGGGGATCAGCCCCAGCATTTT.

The chain uses TRBV7-2 and TRBJ2-1; 9 positions match TRBD1. This CDR3 has 18 residues. V trimming: 2 bases; J trimming: 1 base; junction bases outside the gene matches: 9. Looked up from germline, CDR1 is SGHTA and CDR2 is FQGNSA. CDR3 nucleotides: TGTGCCAGCAGCTTAAAGGGACAGGGTACGTTATCCTACAATGAGCAGTTCTTC. Protein product: CASSLKGQGTLSYNEQFF.

The CDR3 is CASGLVTTSGGANEQFF. CDR3 nucleotide sequence: TGTGCTAGTGGTTTGGTTACTACTAGCGGGGGTGCCAATGAGCAGTTCTTC. This sequence joins TRBV12-5 and TRBJ2-1; 11 bases align to TRBD2. Germline loops: CDR1 LGHNT, CDR2 FRNRAP. J lost 6 bases, V lost 0 bases, and 7 bases had no gene match. The CDR3 loop spans 17 amino acids.

This chain joins TRBV19 and TRBJ1-2; 9 bases align to TRBD1. The length of the CDR3 is 15 residues. Germline loops: CDR1 LNHDA, CDR2 SQIVND (reference sequence). Unmatched junction bases numbered 8, after V lost 6 bases and J lost 3 bases. The CDR3, as DNA: TGTGCCAGTAGCCCCGACAGGGGGAAATACTATGGCTACACCTTC. Encoded protein: CASSPDRGKYYGYTF.

The chain employs TRBV5-8 and TRBJ1-3; 8 nucleotides match TRBD1. V was clipped by 2 bases and J by 7 bases; unmatched bases: 14. The CDR3 contains 17 residues. Germline loops: CDR1 SGHTS, CDR2 YDEGEE. CDR3 in DNA: TGTGCCAGCAGCTTAGGACAGGGCGGAATTTGGAGGAACACCATATATTTT. This encodes CASSLGQGGIWRNTIYF.

The chain carries TRBV3-1 (or the pseudogene TRBV3-2) and TRBJ1-1, with D possibly matching TRBD1 (5 bases). Trimming pared 4 bases from V and 4 bases from J, leaving 16 bases between. The CDR3 has 15 amino acids. The V gene's germline CDR1 is LGHDT and CDR2 YNNKEL (reference sequence). Here the CDR3 reads CASSPSQGGVTEAFF. For the CDR3, the DNA is TGTGCCAGCAGCCCCAGCCAGGGTGGGGTCACTGAAGCTTTCTTT.

The chain carries TRBV7-9 and TRBJ2-3, with TRBD2 identical over 8 bases. The trim removed 1 base at V and 2 bases at J, leaving 5 bases unmatched. The germline V gene encodes CDR1 SEHNR and CDR2 FQNEAQ (reference sequence). CDR3 length equals 16 residues. Here the CDR3 reads CASSLGRGGNTDTQYF. The CDR3 coding sequence is TGTGCCAGCAGCTTAGGACGGGGGGGAAACACAGATACGCAGTATTTT.

In this sample, this clone turned up once. The V call is TRBV3-1 (or the pseudogene TRBV3-2), the J call TRBJ1-4; TRBD1 aligns across 10 bases. Germline trimming cut 4 bases from V and 5 bases from J; bases unmatched to any gene: 7. CDR3 size: 16 residues. CDR1 and CDR2 (germline): LGHDT, YNNKEL (reference sequence). CDR3 DNA sequence: TGTGCCAGCAGCCGGACCCGGGACAGGGGCAATGAAAAACTGTTTTTT. Amino acids: CASSRTRDRGNEKLFF.

The chain combines TRBV6-2 or TRBV6-3 with TRBJ2-7; D unresolved. Deletions cut 5 bases from V and 6 bases from J, with 11 bases between. This CDR3 comprises 12 residues. Germline CDR1 is MNHEY and CDR2 is SVGEGT. CDR3 sequence reads: CASSAGSLEQYF. CDR3 nucleotides: TGTGCCAGCAGTGCCGGGTCGCTCGAGCAGTACTTC.

The chain recombines TRBV12-5 with TRBJ1-5; 7 bases are a match to TRBD1. This CDR3 contains 24 residues. Trimming removed 2 bases from V and 3 bases from J; junction bases left unmatched: 31. CDR1 LGHNT and CDR2 FRNRAP come from the germline V gene. In nucleotides, the CDR3 is TGTGCTAGTGGTTTGACGAGGGGGCTAGGGATAGTTGGTCCCTCTGAGGGGCACAATCAGCCCCAGCATTTT. It codes for CASGLTRGLGIVGPSEGHNQPQHF.

The chain has TRBV15 and TRBJ2-2; D remains unclear. CDR3 size: 15 residues. Germline loops: CDR1 LNHNV, CDR2 YYDKDF (reference sequence). V was shortened by 4 bases and J by 6 bases, with 15 bases between the two germline ends. The CDR3 reads CATSIYAVWAGELFF. CDR3 coding DNA: TGTGCCACCAGCATATATGCGGTGTGGGCCGGGGAGCTGTTTTTT.

The rearrangement links TRBV5-4 to TRBJ1-2, with D perhaps TRBD1 (6 bases). Between the trimmed V and J ends, which lost 2 bases and 3 bases, there was a span of 14 bases. This CDR3 is 15 amino acids long. In germline, CDR1 is SGHNT, CDR2 YYREEE (reference sequence). The CDR3, as DNA: TGTGCCAGCAGCTTCCTCGGGACATCCGACTATGGCTACACCTTC. Encoded protein: CASSFLGTSDYGYTF.

The chain joins TRBV6-5 to TRBJ1-3; D not certain. The CDR3 contains 15 residues. Germline V gene sequence: CDR1 MNHEY, CDR2 SVGAGI. V lost 6 bases to trimming and J lost 0 bases, with 12 bases between them. The CDR3 bases are TGTGCCAGCAGCCCCTTTCGGGACTCTGGAAACACCATATATTTT. It is translated as CASSPFRDSGNTIYF.

V usage is TRBV19 and J usage is TRBJ1-1; unclear D gene. Germline V lookup: CDR1 LNHDA, CDR2 SQIVND (reference sequence). The V end was cut by 8 bases, the J end by 0 bases, with 16 bases between. CDR3 length: 15 amino acids. The CDR3: CASSISSLMNTEAFF. As DNA, the CDR3 is TGTGCCAGTTCGATCTCTTCCCTAATGAACACTGAAGCTTTCTTT.

The gene calls are TRBV11-2 and TRBJ2-5; possible D gene TRBD1, 5 bases. Deletions cut 4 bases from V and 4 bases from J, with 19 bases between. Germline lookup yields CDR1 SGHAT and CDR2 FQNNGV. The CDR3 spans 16 residues. The CDR3 is CASSSRFKGLGETQYF. The CDR3 coding sequence is TGTGCCAGCAGCTCCCGGTTTAAGGGGCTAGGAGAGACCCAGTACTTC.

As DNA, the CDR3 is TGTGCCATCAGAGCGCCGCTAGTTACTGAAGCTTTCTTT. It is translated as CAIRAPLVTEAFF. This chain connects TRBV10-3 to TRBJ1-1; D gene ambiguous. V dropped 6 bases and J dropped 5 bases, with 13 bases sitting between them. This CDR3 comprises 13 residues. Germline CDR1 is ENHRY and CDR2 is SYGVKD.

The rearrangement links TRBV7-2 to TRBJ2-5; 10 bases line up with TRBD1. The CDR3 consists of 15 residues. Looked up from germline, CDR1 is SGHTA and CDR2 is FQGNSA. Trimming cost V 6 bases and J 5 bases; bases outside gene matches: 9. The CDR3 DNA sequence: TGTGCCAGCAGTCCCGGACAGGGGGGATGGGAGACCCAGTACTTC. This gives the protein CASSPGQGGWETQYF.

This chain uses TRBV19 with TRBJ1-2, with 7 bases identical to TRBD1. This CDR3 comprises 15 residues. Per germline, CDR1 LNHDA and CDR2 SQIVND (reference sequence). V gave up 3 bases and J gave up 6 bases; unmatched junction bases: 10. The CDR3 reads CASSMGPTGSHGYTF. For the CDR3, the DNA is TGTGCCAGTAGTATGGGACCGACAGGGTCCCATGGCTACACCTTC.

J is TRBJ1-2 and V is TRBV7-9; D ambiguous. Germline V gene data show CDR1 as SEHNR and CDR2 as FQNEAQ (reference sequence). The CDR3 covers 15 residues. Trimming shortened V by 5 bases and J by 2 bases, and 15 bases separated the two germline ends. CDR3 region: CASSSTLWQNYGYTF. CDR3 nucleotide sequence: TGTGCCAGCAGCAGTACCCTCTGGCAAAACTATGGCTACACCTTC.

This clone was seen a single time. CDR3 bases: TGCAGCGTTAGACCCGCGGGGGACGCTGGGGCCAACGTCCTGACTTTC. It codes for CSVRPAGDAGANVLTF. V is TRBV29-1 and J is TRBJ2-6; 7 bases line up with TRBD2. Germline assignment: CDR1 SQVTM and CDR2 ANQGSEA. This CDR3 has 16 amino acids. Losses at the gene ends were 5 bases for V and 2 bases for J; bases not matched to a gene: 9.

This clone was seen a single time. The chain carries TRBV11-1 and TRBJ2-2; possibly TRBD2 for D (5 bases). Germline-derived CDR1 and CDR2 are SGHAT and FQDESV (reference sequence). Trimming left V 8 bases short and J 1 base short, with 14 bases between. The CDR3 runs to 15 residues. The CDR3, as DNA: TGTGCCAGCGTCCGAGAGGACTTGAACACCGGGGAGCTGTTTTTT. Translation: CASVREDLNTGELFF.

V is TRBV9 and J is TRBJ1-2; D is undetermined. The CDR3 spans 13 residues. Germline V lookup: CDR1 SGDLS, CDR2 YYNGEE. Trimming took off 0 bases at V and 3 bases at J, with 6 bases between the two ends. CDR3 amino acids: CASSVAGDYGYTF. CDR3 in DNA: TGTGCCAGCAGCGTAGCTGGAGACTATGGCTACACCTTC.

The V gene is TRBV7-3, the J gene TRBJ1-5; D ambiguous. The germline V gene encodes CDR1 SGHTA and CDR2 FQGTGA. The CDR3 extends over 13 amino acids. Trimming removed 2 bases from V and 6 bases from J, with 8 bases in between. The CDR3 is CASSLVFGQPQHF. CDR3 coding DNA: TGTGCCAGCAGCTTAGTCTTCGGTCAGCCCCAGCATTTT.

V and J are TRBV11-2 and TRBJ1-1, with D possibly matching TRBD1 (6 bases). Trimming shortened V by 4 bases and J by 4 bases, and 16 bases separated the two germline ends. The CDR3 spans 15 residues. Germline V gene data show CDR1 as SGHAT and CDR2 as FQNNGV. CDR3 amino acids: CASSSRGAGVTEAFF. CDR3 DNA sequence: TGTGCCAGCAGCTCCAGGGGCGCGGGGGTCACTGAAGCTTTCTTT.